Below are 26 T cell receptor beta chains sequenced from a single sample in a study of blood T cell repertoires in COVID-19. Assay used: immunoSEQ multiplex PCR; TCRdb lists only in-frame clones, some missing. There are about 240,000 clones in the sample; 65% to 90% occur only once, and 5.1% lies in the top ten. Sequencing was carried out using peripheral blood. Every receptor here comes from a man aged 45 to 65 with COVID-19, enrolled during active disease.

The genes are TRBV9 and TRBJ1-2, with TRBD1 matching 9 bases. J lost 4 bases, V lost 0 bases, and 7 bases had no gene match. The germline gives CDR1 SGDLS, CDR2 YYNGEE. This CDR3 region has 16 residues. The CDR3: CASSVAPGQGSYGYTF. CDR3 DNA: TGTGCCAGCAGCGTAGCCCCGGGACAGGGTAGCTATGGCTACACCTTC.

Written as DNA, the CDR3 is TGTGCCAGCAGCGTAACTTCCCCGGGACAGGGGGAATACGAGCAGTACTTC. This sequence encodes CASSVTSPGQGEYEQYF. V gene TRBV13 combines with J gene TRBJ2-7; 11 bases match TRBD1. V dropped 5 bases and J dropped 4; count of bases not matched to a gene: 13. The CDR3 extends over 17 amino acids. Germline V gene data show CDR1 as PRHDT and CDR2 as FYEKMQ (reference sequence).

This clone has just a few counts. The CDR3 nucleotides read TGTGCCAGCAGCCGGTCACAGCTGAACACTGAAGCTTTCTTT. This encodes CASSRSQLNTEAFF. V and J are TRBV7-9 and TRBJ1-1; no clear D. CDR1 is SEHNR and CDR2 is FQNEAQ in the germline V gene (reference sequence). The V end lost 5 bases, the J end lost 0 bases, and 10 bases lay between the germline ends. The length of the CDR3 is 14 residues.

The CDR3 bases are TGTGCCAGCAGCTCGCCCCTGGAGGGATGGAACACTGAAGCTTTCTTT. Translated: CASSSPLEGWNTEAFF. The chain links TRBV11-2 to TRBJ1-1; D unclear. The germline V gene has CDR1 SGHAT and CDR2 FQNNGV. The CDR3 contains 16 residues. V shed 4 bases and J shed 1 base, with 16 bases lying between them. The full variable domain, with the rest looked up from reference TRBV11-2 and TRBJ1-1, is EAGVAQSPRYKIIEKRQSVAFWCNPISGHATLYWYQQILGQGPKLLIQFQNNGVVDDSQLPKDRFSAERLKGVDSTLKIQPAKLEDSAVYLCASSSPLEGWNTEAFFGQGTRLTVV.

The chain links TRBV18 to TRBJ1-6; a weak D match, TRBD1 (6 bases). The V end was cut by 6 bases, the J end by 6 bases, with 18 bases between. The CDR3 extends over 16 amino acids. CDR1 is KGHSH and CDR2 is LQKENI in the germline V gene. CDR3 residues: CASSPTDRILNSPLHF. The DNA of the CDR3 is TGTGCCAGCTCGCCCACCGACAGGATCCTTAATTCACCCCTCCACTTT.

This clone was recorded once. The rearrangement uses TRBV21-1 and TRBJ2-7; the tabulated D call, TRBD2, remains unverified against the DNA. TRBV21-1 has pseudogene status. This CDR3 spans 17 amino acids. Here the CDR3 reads CASSKLLSSGGAYEQYF. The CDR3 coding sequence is TGTGCCAGCAGCAAACTCCTCTCTAGCGGGGGGGCCTACGAGCAGTACTTC.

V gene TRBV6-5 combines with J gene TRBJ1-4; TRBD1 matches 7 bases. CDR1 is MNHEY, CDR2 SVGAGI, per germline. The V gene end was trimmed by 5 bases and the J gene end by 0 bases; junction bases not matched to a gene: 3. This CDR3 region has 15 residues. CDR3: CASSRTGSTNEKLFF. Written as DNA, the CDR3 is TGTGCCAGCAGTCGGACAGGCTCAACTAATGAAAAACTGTTTTTT.

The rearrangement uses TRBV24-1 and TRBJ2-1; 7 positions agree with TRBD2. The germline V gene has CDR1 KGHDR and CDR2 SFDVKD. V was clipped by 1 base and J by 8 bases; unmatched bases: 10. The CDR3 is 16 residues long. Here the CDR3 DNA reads TGTGCCACCAGTGATTTCCAAGGGAGGGGCGGCTATGAGCAGTTCTTC. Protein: CATSDFQGRGGYEQFF.

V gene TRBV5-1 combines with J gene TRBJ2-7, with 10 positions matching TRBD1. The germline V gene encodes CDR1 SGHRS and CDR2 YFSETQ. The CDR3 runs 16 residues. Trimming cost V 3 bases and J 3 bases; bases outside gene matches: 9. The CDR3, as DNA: TGCGCCAGCAGCTCAGGGCCGGGACAGGGGATCTACGAGCAGTACTTC. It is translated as CASSSGPGQGIYEQYF.

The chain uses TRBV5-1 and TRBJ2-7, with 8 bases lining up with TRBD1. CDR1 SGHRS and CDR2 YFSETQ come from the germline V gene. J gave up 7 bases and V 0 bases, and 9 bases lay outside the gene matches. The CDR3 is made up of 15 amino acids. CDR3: CASSLGQGASPEQYF. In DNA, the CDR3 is TGCGCCAGCAGCTTGGGGCAGGGGGCGTCGCCTGAGCAGTACTTC.

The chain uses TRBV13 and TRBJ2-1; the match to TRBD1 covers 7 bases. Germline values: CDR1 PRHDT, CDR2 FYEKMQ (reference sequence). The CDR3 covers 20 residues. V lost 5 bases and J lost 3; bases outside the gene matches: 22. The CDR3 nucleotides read TGTGCCAGCAGCGGTCTCGGGGTTAAGGGGACAGTAAGACTCTACAATGAGCAGTTCTTC. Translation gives CASSGLGVKGTVRLYNEQFF.

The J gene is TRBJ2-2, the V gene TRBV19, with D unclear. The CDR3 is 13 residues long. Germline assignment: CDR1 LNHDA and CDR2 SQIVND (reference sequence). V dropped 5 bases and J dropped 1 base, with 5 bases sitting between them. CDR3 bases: TGTGCCAGTAGTTATAAGAACACCGGGGAGCTGTTTTTT. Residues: CASSYKNTGELFF.

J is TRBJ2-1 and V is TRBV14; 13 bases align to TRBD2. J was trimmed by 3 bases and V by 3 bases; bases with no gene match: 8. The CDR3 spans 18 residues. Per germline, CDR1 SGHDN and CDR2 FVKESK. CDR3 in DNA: TGTGCCAGCAGCCATTCACTAGCGGGGGGGTGGAACTACAATGAGCAGTTCTTC. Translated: CASSHSLAGGWNYNEQFF.

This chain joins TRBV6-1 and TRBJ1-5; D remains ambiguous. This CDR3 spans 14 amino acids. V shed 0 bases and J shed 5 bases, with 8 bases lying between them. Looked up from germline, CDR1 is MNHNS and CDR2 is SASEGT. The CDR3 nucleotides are TGTGCCAGCAGTGAAGCGTGGGCAGATCAGCCCCAGCATTTT. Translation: CASSEAWADQPQHF.

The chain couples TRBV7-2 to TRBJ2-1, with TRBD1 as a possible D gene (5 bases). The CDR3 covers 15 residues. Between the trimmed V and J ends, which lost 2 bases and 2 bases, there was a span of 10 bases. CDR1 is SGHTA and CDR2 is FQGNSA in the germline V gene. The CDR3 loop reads CASSLFKGTYNEQFF. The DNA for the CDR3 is TGTGCCAGCAGCTTATTTAAGGGGACCTACAATGAGCAGTTCTTC.

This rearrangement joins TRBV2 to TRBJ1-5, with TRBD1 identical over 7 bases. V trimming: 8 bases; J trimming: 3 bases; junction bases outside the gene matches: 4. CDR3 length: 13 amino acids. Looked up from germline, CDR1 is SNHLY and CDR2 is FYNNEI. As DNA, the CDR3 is TGTGCCAGCGCCGGACAGGACAATCAGCCCCAGCATTTT. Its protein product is CASAGQDNQPQHF.

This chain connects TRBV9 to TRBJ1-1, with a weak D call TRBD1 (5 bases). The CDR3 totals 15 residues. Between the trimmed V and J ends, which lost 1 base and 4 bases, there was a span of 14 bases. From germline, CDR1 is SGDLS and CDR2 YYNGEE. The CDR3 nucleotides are TGTGCCAGCAGCGTAAGGGGAGGAGTGGGCACTGAAGCTTTCTTT. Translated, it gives CASSVRGGVGTEAFF.

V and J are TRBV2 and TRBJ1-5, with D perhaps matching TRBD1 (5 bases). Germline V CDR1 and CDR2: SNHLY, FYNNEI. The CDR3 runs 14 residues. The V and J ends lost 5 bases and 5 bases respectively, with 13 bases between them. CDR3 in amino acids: CASSFPGDDQPQHF. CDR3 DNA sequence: TGTGCCAGCAGTTTTCCGGGGGATGATCAGCCCCAGCATTTT. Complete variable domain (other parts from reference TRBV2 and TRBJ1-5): EPEVTQTPSHQVTQMGQEVILRCVPISNHLYFYWYRQILGQKVEFLVSFYNNEISEKSEIFDDQFSVERPDGSNFTLKIRSTKLEDSAMYFCASSFPGDDQPQHFGDGTRLSIL.

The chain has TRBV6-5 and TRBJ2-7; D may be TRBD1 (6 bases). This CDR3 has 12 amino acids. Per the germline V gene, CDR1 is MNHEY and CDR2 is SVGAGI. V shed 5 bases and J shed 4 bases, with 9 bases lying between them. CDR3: CASSRDMYEQYF. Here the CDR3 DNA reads TGTGCCAGCAGTCGGGACATGTACGAGCAGTACTTC.

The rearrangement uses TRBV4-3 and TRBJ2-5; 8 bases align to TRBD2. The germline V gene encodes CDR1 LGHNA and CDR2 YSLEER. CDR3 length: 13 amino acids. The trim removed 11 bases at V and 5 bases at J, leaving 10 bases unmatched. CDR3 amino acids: CAPGLAVSETQYF. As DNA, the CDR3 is TGCGCCCCCGGACTAGCCGTCTCCGAGACCCAGTACTTC.

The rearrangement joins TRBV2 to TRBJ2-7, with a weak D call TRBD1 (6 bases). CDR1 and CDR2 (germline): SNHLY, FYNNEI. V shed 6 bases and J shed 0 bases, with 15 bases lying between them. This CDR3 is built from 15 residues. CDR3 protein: CASRITRTDSYEQYF. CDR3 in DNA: TGTGCCAGCAGGATAACCCGGACAGACTCCTACGAGCAGTACTTC.

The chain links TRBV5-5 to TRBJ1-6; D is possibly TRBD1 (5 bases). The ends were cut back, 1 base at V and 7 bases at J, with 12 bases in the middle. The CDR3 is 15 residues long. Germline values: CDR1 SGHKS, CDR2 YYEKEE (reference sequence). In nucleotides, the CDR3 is TGTGCCAGCAGCTTGTGGGACGGAGGGAATTCACCCCTCCACTTT. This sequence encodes CASSLWDGGNSPLHF.

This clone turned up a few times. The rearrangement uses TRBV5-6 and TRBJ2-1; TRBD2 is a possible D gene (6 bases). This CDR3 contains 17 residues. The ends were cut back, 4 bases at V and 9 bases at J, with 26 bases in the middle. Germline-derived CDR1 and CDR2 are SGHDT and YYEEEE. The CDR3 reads CASSLPGGSFNLGEQFF. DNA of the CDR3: TGTGCCAGCAGCCTCCCCGGGGGATCCTTCAATTTAGGTGAGCAGTTCTTC.

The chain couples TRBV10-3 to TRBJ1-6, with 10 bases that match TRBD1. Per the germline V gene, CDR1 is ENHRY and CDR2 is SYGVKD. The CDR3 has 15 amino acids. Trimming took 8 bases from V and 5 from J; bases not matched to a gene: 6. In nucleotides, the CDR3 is TGTGCCATCGCCACCGGGACAGGGGATAATTCACCCCTCCACTTT. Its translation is CAIATGTGDNSPLHF.

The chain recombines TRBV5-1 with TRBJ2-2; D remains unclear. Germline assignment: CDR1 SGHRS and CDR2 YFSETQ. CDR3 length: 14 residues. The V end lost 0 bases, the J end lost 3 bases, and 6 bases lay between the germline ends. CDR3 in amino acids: CASSLGADTGELFF. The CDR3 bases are TGCGCCAGCAGCTTGGGGGCTGACACCGGGGAGCTGTTTTTT.

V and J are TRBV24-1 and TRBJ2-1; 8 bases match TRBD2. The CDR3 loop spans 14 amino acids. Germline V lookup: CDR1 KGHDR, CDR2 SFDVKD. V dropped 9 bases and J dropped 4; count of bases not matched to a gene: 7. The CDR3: CATGPGGLYNEQFF. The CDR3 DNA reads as TGTGCCACCGGGCCGGGGGGGCTTTACAATGAGCAGTTCTTC.